The rows below give T cell receptor beta chains drawn from one sample of a study of shared clonotypes between healthy human individuals. Libraries were prepared by immunoSEQ multiplex PCR; TCRdb keeps only in-frame clonotypes and omits some of them. The sample carries about 730,000 clones, 72% recorded once. Sequenced material: memory CD4+ T cells sorted from blood. The receptor set was obtained from a woman aged 25 to 39 in good health. The CDR3 runs from the conserved cysteine through the conserved F or W. Each record gives: CDR3 protein, CDR3 DNA, clone size, V gene, J gene, D gene. A D gene is named only where the DNA matches it firmly. Size is omitted from some rows. Given values are once, few, many or a class for expanded clones.

CASSFRVENEQYF	TGTGCCAGCAGCTTCAGGGTTGAGAACGAGCAGTACTTC	.	TRBV5-6	TRBJ2-7	.
CASSPPQGRTYEQYF	TGTGCCAGCTCACCACCACAGGGACGAACCTACGAGCAGTACTTC	.	TRBV18	TRBJ2-7	.
CASSYSGREEYF	TGTGCCAGCAGTTATTCGGGGAGGGAGGAGTATTTT	.	TRBV28	TRBJ2-3	TRBD2
CASSKKWGDYGYTF	TGTGCCAGCAGCAAAAAATGGGGGGACTATGGCTACACCTTC	.	TRBV21-1	TRBJ1-2	.
CASSYDGHYGYTF	TGCGCCAGCAGCTACGACGGCCACTATGGCTACACCTTC	.	TRBV5-1	TRBJ1-2	.
CASSLSLAGELFF	TGTGCCAGCAGCTTGAGCTTAGCTGGGGAGCTGTTTTTT	.	TRBV7-9	TRBJ2-2	.
CASSLQYAETQYF	TGTGCCAGCAGTCTACAATACGCGGAGACCCAGTACTTC	.	TRBV27	TRBJ2-5	.
CASSLRQGAYNEQFF	TGTGCCAGCTCACTTCGACAGGGGGCTTACAATGAGCAGTTCTTC	once	TRBV18	TRBJ2-1	TRBD1
CASSRGQGNQPQHF	TGTGCCAGTAGTAGGGGACAGGGCAATCAGCCCCAGCATTTT	.	TRBV19	TRBJ1-5	TRBD1
CASSRTLDRKGGYTF	TGTGCCAGCAGCAGAACCCTAGACAGGAAAGGTGGCTACACCTTC	.	TRBV7-8	TRBJ1-2	.
CASSPRTSGEETQYF	TGTGCCAGCAGTCCTAGGACTAGCGGGGAAGAGACCCAGTACTTC	few	TRBV6-1	TRBJ2-5	TRBD2
CASSRRSGQGTDTQYF	TGTGCCAGCAGTAGGAGGTCAGGACAGGGCACAGATACGCAGTATTTT	few	TRBV27	TRBJ2-3	TRBD1
CASSLSLVNEQFF	TGTGCCAGCAGTTTAAGTTTAGTAAATGAGCAGTTCTTC	.	TRBV27	TRBJ2-1	.
CASSTSSSTGPETQYF	TGTGCCAGCAGTACCTCCTCTAGCACGGGACCAGAGACCCAGTACTTC	.	TRBV28	TRBJ2-5	.
CASRDSSTNYGYTF	TGCGCCAGTCGCGACAGTAGTACTAACTATGGCTACACCTTC	.	TRBV5-1	TRBJ1-2	.
CASSPRQGGETQYF	TGTGCCAGCAGTCCTCGACAGGGAGGCGAGACCCAGTACTTC	.	TRBV6-6	TRBJ2-5	.
CASSLGLAGPYNEQFF	TGCGCCAGCAGCTTGGGACTAGCGGGCCCCTACAATGAGCAGTTCTTC	.	TRBV5-1	TRBJ2-1	TRBD2